This passage covers 4 T cell receptor beta chains from one sample sequenced in a study of T cell responses to AZD1222 COVID-19 vaccine. The data were produced by immunoSEQ multiplex PCR, yet TCRdb's version contains in-frame clones alone and is incomplete. The table has 200,000 to 250,000 clones, 93% seen once. The input for sequencing was peripheral blood, taken on day 0 of MenACWY control vaccination. The receptor set was obtained from an adult in good health.

The chain recombines TRBV7-2 with TRBJ1-2; 8 nucleotides match TRBD1. Germline V gives CDR1 SGHTA, CDR2 FQGNSA. The ends lost 5 bases at V and 4 bases at J; junction bases unmatched: 12. The CDR3 sequence is 16 residues long. CDR3 DNA: TGTGCCAGCAGCACGCCATCTGGGACAGGCACCTATGGCTACACCTTC. Its translation is CASSTPSGTGTYGYTF.

The chain recombines TRBV3-1 (or the pseudogene TRBV3-2) with TRBJ2-1, with TRBD2 identical over 10 bases. This CDR3 is 16 amino acids long. With V trimmed by 0 bases and J by 8 bases, 7 bases remained unmatched. Germline CDR1 is LGHDT and CDR2 is YNNKEL (reference sequence). In DNA form, the CDR3 reads TGTGCCAGCAGCCAAGATAAACTAGCGGGGTTGCATGAGCAGTTCTTC. It encodes CASSQDKLAGLHEQFF.

In regard to this clone: Other DNA sequences in this specimen translate into the identical CDR3. The V call is TRBV3-1 (or the pseudogene TRBV3-2), the J call TRBJ1-1; D may be TRBD1 (5 bases). The V and J ends lost 1 base and 1 base respectively, with 7 bases between them. Germline-derived CDR1 and CDR2 are LGHDT and YNNKEL (reference sequence). The length of the CDR3 is 14 residues. The CDR3 loop is CASSQGGGNTEAFF. CDR3 DNA: TGTGCCAGCAGCCAAGGCGGGGGGAACACTGAAGCTTTCTTT.

This chain links TRBV28 with TRBJ2-5, with D perhaps TRBD2 (6 bases). Germline assignment: CDR1 MDHEN and CDR2 SYDVKM. Trimming pared 6 bases from V and 5 bases from J, leaving 16 bases between. The CDR3 is 14 amino acids. DNA for the CDR3: TGTGCCAGCAGAGCACTTCGTGGAGGGGAGACCCAGTACTTC. Its protein is CASRALRGGETQYF.